Presented here are 21 T cell receptor beta chains from one specimen sequenced in a study of T cells after yellow fever vaccination. Each CDR3 protein gets one entry after TCRdb re-called the 5' RACE reads with MiXCR. The sample holds about 75,000 distinct CDR3 sequences, under 9.5% seen once. Material: CD8+ T cells sorted from PBMCs, obtained more than 8 days after the first yellow fever vaccination. These receptors were obtained from a man aged 18 to 29 who received the YFV17D yellow fever vaccine.

At least ten counts were recorded for this clonotype. This chain links TRBV5-1 with TRBJ1-2; D is possibly TRBD1 (6 bases). Trimming cost V 0 bases and J 5 bases, with 20 bases left between them. The CDR3 sequence is 17 residues long. Germline assignment: CDR1 SGHRS and CDR2 YFSETQ. The CDR3 protein is CASSLAQDSTSYYGYTF. CDR3 nucleotides: TGCGCCAGCAGCTTGGCCCAGGACAGCACGTCTTATTATGGCTACACCTTC. Filled out from reference TRBV5-1 and TRBJ1-2, the complete variable domain reads KAGVTQTPRYLIKTRGQQVTLSCSPISGHRSVSWYQQTPGQGLQFLFEYFSETQRNKGNFPGRFSGRQFSNSRSEMNVSTLELGDSALYLCASSLAQDSTSYYGYTFGSGTRLTVV.

The sample holds many counts of this clonotype. This CDR3 reads CASSPRPFEAFF. CDR3 bases: TGTGCCAGCTCACCACGCCCGTTTGAAGCTTTCTTT. The rearrangement joins TRBV18 to TRBJ1-1; unclear D gene. This CDR3 is 12 amino acids long. Germline values: CDR1 KGHSH, CDR2 LQKENI. V was pared by 1 base and J by 7 bases, with 7 bases between. The full variable domain, in which reference TRBV18 and TRBJ1-1 provide the parts outside the CDR3, is NAGVMQNPRHLVRRRGQEARLRCSPMKGHSHVYWYRQLPEEGLKFMVYLQKENIIDESGMPKERFSAEFPKEGPSILRIQQVVRGDSAAYFCASSPRPFEAFFGQGTRLTVV.

This clonotype has just a few counts. The genes are TRBV20-1 and TRBJ2-3; D call uncertain. The CDR3 totals 16 residues. Trimming took off 7 bases at V and 7 bases at J, with 27 bases between the two ends. Germline CDR1 is DFQATT and CDR2 is SNEGSKA (reference sequence). The CDR3 spells CSVAYWAPYLLNTQYF. The CDR3 DNA sequence: TGCAGTGTGGCCTACTGGGCGCCTTACCTCCTCAATACGCAGTATTTT.

J is TRBJ1-6 and V is TRBV4-1, with TRBD1 matching over 7 bases. The CDR3 is made up of 16 amino acids. The J segment lost 7 bases and the V segment lost 0 bases, leaving 6 bases of the junction unmatched. Germline CDR1 MGHRA, CDR2 YSYEKL. CDR3 sequence: CASSQDFGQANSPLHF. CDR3 nucleotides: TGCGCCAGCAGCCAAGATTTTGGACAGGCAAATTCACCCCTCCACTTT.

The chain uses TRBV15 and TRBJ1-1; D remains ambiguous. Looked up from germline, CDR1 is LNHNV and CDR2 is YYDKDF (reference sequence). V shed 2 bases and J shed 0 bases, with 16 bases lying between them. The CDR3 totals 17 residues. The CDR3 nucleotides are TGTGCCACCAGCAGAACTCTCCATAGAACTTTGAACACTGAAGCTTTCTTT. Amino acids: CATSRTLHRTLNTEAFF.

V gene TRBV9 combines with J gene TRBJ1-1; 8 nucleotides align to TRBD1. Germline V gene sequence: CDR1 SGDLS, CDR2 YYNGEE. The CDR3 consists of 14 residues. The V gene end was trimmed by 4 bases and the J gene end by 9 bases; junction bases not matched to a gene: 11. The CDR3: CASSPSTGAGKAFF. Here the CDR3 DNA reads TGTGCCAGCAGCCCGTCGACAGGGGCCGGGAAAGCTTTCTTT.

This clonotype was picked up many times. V gene TRBV5-8 combines with J gene TRBJ2-3, with 8 bases aligning to TRBD1. The CDR3 consists of 17 residues. J lost 5 bases, V lost 4 bases, and 15 bases had no gene match. Germline V lookup: CDR1 SGHTS, CDR2 YDEGEE. CDR3 sequence (DNA): TGTGCCAGCAGCAAAGGACAGGGCGTGAAGTCGAGAGATACGCAGTATTTT. Encoded protein: CASSKGQGVKSRDTQYF.

The CDR3 DNA follows: TGTGCCAGCAGCCCAGGGGGCGCGATACCCTACGAGCAGTACGTC. Translated, it gives CASSPGGAIPYEQYV. This chain links TRBV27 with TRBJ2-7; 8 bases match TRBD1. The ends lost 6 bases at V and 2 bases at J; junction bases unmatched: 9. The germline CDR1 and CDR2 sequences are MNHEY and SMNVEV (reference sequence). The CDR3 extends over 15 amino acids.

A single count supports this clonotype. A much larger clonotype is one base distant, so this may be a read error. This sequence joins TRBV11-2 and TRBJ1-1, with no clear D. Germline V lookup: CDR1 SGHAT, CDR2 FQNNGV. This CDR3 contains 14 residues. The CDR3 DNA reads as TGTGCCAGAAGCTACCCTGCCAGGAACACTGAAGCTTTCTTT. Translated: CARSYPARNTEAFF.

Note on this clonotype: One end of the junction varies from germline; a read error may be responsible. The rearrangement uses TRBV20-1 and TRBJ2-7, with 8 bases lining up with TRBD2. This CDR3 contains 11 residues. Germline V gene data show CDR1 as DFQATT and CDR2 as SNEGSKA (reference sequence). CDR3 in DNA: TGCTGTGCTTCCGGGGGGGTTGGGCAGTACTTC. Protein: CCASGGVGQYF.

In its sample, this clonotype was seen a few times. This rearrangement joins TRBV12-3 or TRBV12-4 to TRBJ1-1; 7 bases line up with TRBD1. J lost 8 bases, V lost 1 base, and 4 bases had no gene match. There are 13 residues in the CDR3. The CDR3, as DNA: TGTGCCAGCAGTTTAGAGGGGGCACTAGAAGCTTTCTTT. It translates to CASSLEGALEAFF.

This clonotype was recorded a few times. V usage is TRBV29-1 and J usage is TRBJ1-2; D is unclear. The V end lost 5 bases, the J end lost 4 bases, and 14 bases lay between the germline ends. This CDR3 comprises 13 residues. CDR1 and CDR2 (germline): SQVTM, ANQGSEA. The CDR3: CSVWAGPRYGYTF. The CDR3 bases are TGCAGCGTTTGGGCCGGCCCCCGCTATGGCTACACCTTC.

The gene calls are TRBV7-6 and TRBJ2-7; tentatively, D is TRBD1 or TRBD2 (6 bases each). The CDR3 runs 14 residues. Trimming stripped 1 base from V and 2 bases from J, with 9 bases between. Germline lookup yields CDR1 SGHVS and CDR2 FNYEAQ. The CDR3 sequence: CASSLEEGAYEQYF. In DNA, the CDR3 is TGTGCCAGCAGCTTAGAGGAGGGGGCCTACGAGCAGTACTTC.

In its sample, this clonotype was seen a few times. This chain joins TRBV3-1 and TRBJ2-2, with TRBD2 as a possible D gene (6 bases). With 1 base removed from V and 4 bases from J, the gap between germline ends came to 7 bases. There are 14 residues in the CDR3. In germline, CDR1 is LGHDT, CDR2 YNNKEL (reference sequence). CDR3 in DNA: TGTGCCAGCAGCCAAGCCGGGGGCACCGGGGAGCTGTTTTTT. Translating it yields CASSQAGGTGELFF.

This clonotype has a count of ten or more. This chain connects TRBV12-3 or TRBV12-4 to TRBJ2-1; the D is unclear. The CDR3 consists of 11 residues. V was trimmed by 8 bases and J by 8 bases, leaving 10 bases between them. The CDR3 spells CASGNSYEQFF. For the CDR3, the DNA is TGTGCCAGCGGGAACTCGTATGAGCAGTTCTTC.

The V call is TRBV4-1, the J call TRBJ2-7; D not resolved. The CDR3 totals 13 residues. V lost 6 bases and J lost 0, with 9 bases in between. Germline CDR1 MGHRA, CDR2 YSYEKL. In nucleotides, the CDR3 is TGCGCCAGCAGTTTGTCATTCTCCTACGAGCAGTACGTC. It codes for CASSLSFSYEQYV.

Worth noting for this clonotype: One junction end does not reproduce the germline sequence, and a read error may be involved. The CDR3 here is CGSSLEGNTEAFF. The DNA for the CDR3 is TGTGGCAGCAGTCTAGAGGGGAACACTGAAGCTTTCTTT. This sequence joins TRBV5-6 and TRBJ1-1; unclear D gene. This CDR3 has 13 residues. Germline assignment: CDR1 SGHDT and CDR2 YYEEEE.

This clonotype was counted a few times. The chain links TRBV7-4 to TRBJ2-7; possibly TRBD2 for D (6 bases). The ends were cut back, 3 bases at V and 7 bases at J, with 13 bases in the middle. Germline CDR1 is SGHVT and CDR2 is SQSDAQ. The CDR3 runs 13 residues. Written as DNA, the CDR3 is TGTGCCAGCAGCTTTTGGGGACTCCGGGAGCAGTACGTC. Translation gives CASSFWGLREQYV.

V usage is TRBV7-3 and J usage is TRBJ2-2, with D unclear. Trimming cost V 4 bases and J 6 bases, with 6 bases left between them. The CDR3 has 12 residues. CDR1 is SGHTA, CDR2 FQGTGA, per germline. The CDR3 DNA reads TGTGCCAGCAGCTCTCCACCCGGGGAGCTGTTTTTT. It yields the protein CASSSPPGELFF.

Ten or more counts support this clonotype. This chain connects TRBV25-1 to TRBJ2-7; D gene unclear. Germline V gene lookup returns CDR1 MGHDK and CDR2 SYGVNS. There are 11 residues in the CDR3. V lost 3 bases, J lost 3 bases, and 3 bases lay in between. The CDR3 reads CASSEIYEQYV. As DNA, the CDR3 is TGTGCCAGCAGTGAGATCTACGAGCAGTACGTC.

This clonotype was recorded a few times. The chain couples TRBV4-2 to TRBJ2-1; D possibly corresponds to TRBD2 (5 bases). Trimming stripped 1 base from V and 8 bases from J, with 9 bases between. Germline CDR1 and CDR2: LGHNA and YNFKEQ. The CDR3 length is 13 residues. CDR3 sequence (DNA): TGTGCCAGCAGCCAAGCTCTAGCCTATGAGCAGTTCTTC. Translation: CASSQALAYEQFF.